Given below is one TCR beta chain in context. In the source study's methods: Reference gene primer amplification yielded estimated nucleated cell counts. The data were produced by immunoSEQ multiplex PCR, yet TCRdb's version contains in-frame clones alone and is incomplete. V and J calls and clone size are as listed in that table; D and trimming were resolved from the DNA. The sample consists of some 300,000 clones, 85% to 90% of them appearing once. Germline values: CDR1 SGHKS, CDR2 YYEKEE (reference sequence). The CDR3 is 12 amino acids. The ends were cut back, 4 bases at V and 7 bases at J, with 8 bases in the middle. This entry belongs to a study of blood T cell repertoires in COVID-19.

The specimen sequenced was peripheral blood. V gene TRBV5-5 combines with J gene TRBJ1-4; no clear D gene. This sequence was found in a woman in her 30s with COVID-19, enrolled during active disease. The CDR3 region has the DNA TGTGCCAGCAGCCCTCCCGGTGAAAAACTGTTTTTT. Translating it yields CASSPPGEKLFF.